This record covers a single TCR beta chain. Its target is not known. The record originates from a study of cytomegalovirus exposure and HLA in healthy donors. The wider study: Genetic ancestry analysis placed more than 80% of the 410 or so donors that were genotyped in the Caucasian-associated cluster.

Healthy individuals who donated bone marrow served as the donors. General study results and limits: The sole available immune exposure information was CMV serostatus.

The PCR was carried out with 60 Vbeta primers and 13 Jbeta primers. This table comes from immunoSEQ multiplex PCR, and its TCRdb copy is limited to in-frame clones, with some not included. In the table there are under 150,000 clones, approximately 78% of which are singletons. This sequence was found in a woman in her forties in good health and CMV-seronegative. Material: PBMCs.

CDR3 sequence reads: CASSEDRTSYEQYF. In nucleotides, the CDR3 is TGCGCCAGCAGCGAGGACAGAACCTCTTACGAGCAGTACTTC. The J gene is TRBJ2-7, the V gene TRBV5-1, with D perhaps matching TRBD1 (6 bases). V gave up 4 bases and J gave up 4 bases, with 15 bases separating them. CDR3 length: 14 amino acids. Germline V lookup: CDR1 SGHRS, CDR2 YFSETQ. The variable domain in full, with the rest retrieved from reference TRBV5-1 and TRBJ2-7, is KAGVTQTPRYLIKTRGQQVTLSCSPISGHRSVSWYQQTPGQGLQFLFEYFSETQRNKGNFPGRFSGRQFSNSRSEMNVSTLELGDSALYLCASSEDRTSYEQYFGPGTRLTVT.